The 23 T cell receptor beta chains presented below share a single source sample, sequenced in a study of blood T cell repertoires in COVID-19 (TCRdb year 2020). The library relied on the immunoSEQ multiplex PCR assay. As stored in TCRdb, this immuneACCESS dataset retains in-frame rearrangements with V and J assigned. A fraction of the clones does not appear; measured against another copy, unresolved V genes explain less than half of the discrepancy, and the remainder lacks a known reason. The sample includes about 120,000 clones, with around 89% observed a single time. Less than 4% of the sample is taken by the ten largest. Sequenced sample: peripheral blood. The receptors originated from a woman between 50 and 59 years old with acute or convalescent COVID-19.

The sample holds a few counts of this clone. The genes are TRBV30 and TRBJ2-4, with 9 bases lining up with TRBD1. The V segment lost 5 bases and the J segment 6 bases; nucleotides outside the gene matches: 5. The CDR3 consists of 13 residues. Germline lookup yields CDR1 GTSNPN and CDR2 SVGIG (reference sequence). This chain's CDR3 is CAWGTGRGNIQYF. CDR3 bases: TGTGCCTGGGGGACAGGGCGGGGAAACATTCAGTACTTC.

The rearrangement joins TRBV19 to TRBJ1-1; 7 nucleotides match TRBD1. J gave up 3 bases and V 9 bases, and 7 bases lay outside the gene matches. The germline V gene has CDR1 LNHDA and CDR2 SQIVND (reference sequence). The CDR3 totals 13 residues. CDR3 nucleotide sequence: TGTGCCAGCGGGAGGGGGCGGGACACTGAAGCTTTCTTT. It is translated as CASGRGRDTEAFF.

V and J are TRBV5-1 and TRBJ1-3; the D gene is possibly TRBD1 (5 bases). CDR1 and CDR2 (germline): SGHRS, YFSETQ. Trimming cost V 1 base and J 4 bases, with 12 bases left between them. The CDR3 is 15 residues long. Written as DNA, the CDR3 is TGCGCCAGCAGCTTGTATGGGGACTCCGGAAACACCATATATTTT. Protein product: CASSLYGDSGNTIYF.

A single count supports this clone. V is TRBV7-2 and J is TRBJ2-1, with 8 bases identical to TRBD2. V lost 1 base and J lost 7; bases outside the gene matches: 9. The length of the CDR3 is 16 residues. The V gene's germline CDR1 is SGHTA and CDR2 FQGNSA. CDR3: CASSLVGTSGFNEQFF. The CDR3 region has the DNA TGTGCCAGCAGCTTAGTCGGGACTAGTGGCTTTAATGAGCAGTTCTTC. The full variable domain, in which reference TRBV7-2 and TRBJ2-1 provide the parts outside the CDR3, is GAGVSQSPSNKVTEKGKDVELRCDPISGHTALYWYRQSLGQGLEFLIYFQGNSAPDKSGLPSDRFSAERTGGSVSTLTIQRTQQEDSAVYLCASSLVGTSGFNEQFFGPGTRLTVL.

J is TRBJ1-4 and V is TRBV6-1, with 8 bases aligning to TRBD1. CDR3 length: 18 residues. Germline loops: CDR1 MNHNS, CDR2 SASEGT. V lost 2 bases and J lost 4; bases outside the gene matches: 12. Written as DNA, the CDR3 is TGTGCCAGCAGTGAAACCCCAGGGGGCCAGGGTTTTAATGAAAAACTGTTTTTT. As protein: CASSETPGGQGFNEKLFF.

The CDR3 here is CASSPRQGIRANTEAFF. The CDR3 DNA follows: TGTGCCAGCAGCCCTCGACAGGGAATTAGGGCGAACACTGAAGCTTTCTTT. The chain recombines TRBV14 with TRBJ1-1, with 7 bases matching TRBD1. The CDR3 totals 17 residues. CDR1 and CDR2 from the germline V gene are SGHDN and FVKESK. V shed 4 bases and J 1 base; nucleotides not matched to a gene: 12.

V is TRBV18 and J is TRBJ2-2; 7 bases align to TRBD2. This CDR3 comprises 20 residues. The germline CDR1 and CDR2 sequences are KGHSH and LQKENI. The V segment lost 3 bases and the J segment 4 bases; nucleotides outside the gene matches: 20. DNA of the CDR3: TGTGCCAGCTCACCCAGGGCCAGCGAGATACAGCGGGGCCGCACCGGGGAGCTGTTTTTT. It is translated as CASSPRASEIQRGRTGELFF.

The sample holds a few counts of this clone. V and J are TRBV4-1 and TRBJ2-5; a weak D match, TRBD2 (7 bases). Germline lookup yields CDR1 MGHRA and CDR2 YSYEKL. V was pared by 0 bases and J by 0 bases, with 11 bases between. This CDR3 has 16 residues. This chain's CDR3 is CASSQERGADQETQYF. The CDR3 DNA reads TGCGCCAGCAGCCAAGAACGGGGGGCGGACCAAGAGACCCAGTACTTC.

This chain links TRBV6-5 with TRBJ1-1; 8 bases are shared with TRBD1. CDR1 and CDR2 (germline): MNHEY, SVGAGI. The CDR3 extends over 16 amino acids. V gave up 6 bases and J gave up 4 bases; unmatched junction bases: 13. CDR3 residues: CASRYGQGGGITEAFF. The CDR3 DNA reads TGTGCCAGCAGATACGGACAGGGTGGGGGAATCACTGAAGCTTTCTTT.

This chain joins TRBV27 and TRBJ1-6, with D tentatively TRBD1 (6 bases). This CDR3 spans 15 amino acids. Trimming stripped 6 bases from V and 8 bases from J, with 17 bases between. Germline values: CDR1 MNHEY, CDR2 SMNVEV (reference sequence). The CDR3: CASSETGWSYSPLHF. The DNA for the CDR3 is TGTGCCAGCAGCGAAACAGGGTGGTCATATTCACCCCTCCACTTT.

This chain links TRBV6-1 with TRBJ1-2; maybe TRBD1 (5 bases). The CDR3 length is 13 residues. The V gene's germline CDR1 is MNHNS and CDR2 SASEGT. The V end lost 2 bases, the J end lost 7 bases, and 11 bases lay between the germline ends. The CDR3 region has the DNA TGTGCCAGCAGTGAATCACGGACATTTGGCTACACCTTC. This sequence encodes CASSESRTFGYTF.

DNA for the CDR3: TGTGCCAGCAGCTCAGGCGAAGAGACCTACGAGCAGTACTTC. Amino acid sequence: CASSSGEETYEQYF. The rearrangement links TRBV7-9 to TRBJ2-7; D gene ambiguous. Germline V gene lookup returns CDR1 SEHNR and CDR2 FQNEAQ (reference sequence). Trimming removed 4 bases at V and 2 bases at J, with 12 bases between. This CDR3 spans 14 amino acids.

The chain recombines TRBV5-4 with TRBJ1-5; D might be TRBD1 (6 bases). Germline V gene sequence: CDR1 SGHNT, CDR2 YYREEE (reference sequence). There are 14 residues in the CDR3. V was clipped by 4 bases and J by 0 bases, with 8 bases between them. The CDR3 spells CASSNRDSNQPQHF. The CDR3 nucleotides are TGTGCCAGCAGCAACAGGGATAGCAATCAGCCCCAGCATTTT.

V gene TRBV5-1 combines with J gene TRBJ2-1; the match to TRBD2 covers 13 bases. CDR1 is SGHRS, CDR2 YFSETQ, per germline. The CDR3 consists of 15 residues. The V gene end was trimmed by 4 bases and the J gene end by 6 bases; junction bases not matched to a gene: 4. Here the CDR3 reads CASSLGLAGANEQFF. CDR3 coding DNA: TGCGCCAGCAGCCTCGGACTAGCGGGGGCCAATGAGCAGTTCTTC.

The J gene is TRBJ1-1, the V gene TRBV29-1, with 8 bases identical to TRBD1. The CDR3 covers 13 residues. Germline V gene lookup returns CDR1 SQVTM and CDR2 ANQGSEA. The V segment lost 5 bases and the J segment 4 bases; nucleotides outside the gene matches: 6. CDR3 DNA sequence: TGCAGCGTTAAAAAAACAGGGGGCACTGAAGCTTTCTTT. Protein sequence: CSVKKTGGTEAFF. Supplemented by reference TRBV29-1 and TRBJ1-1, the full variable domain reads SAVISQKPSRDICQRGTSLTIQCQVDSQVTMMFWYRQQPGQSLTLIATANQGSEATYESGFVIDKFPISRPNLTFSTLTVSNMSPEDSSIYLCSVKKTGGTEAFFGQGTRLTVV.

The V gene is TRBV2, the J gene TRBJ1-1; TRBD1 aligns across 9 bases. Trimming at V came to 3 bases and at J to 2 bases, leaving 4 bases not matched to a gene. The CDR3 loop spans 15 amino acids. CDR1 is SNHLY, CDR2 FYNNEI, per germline. The CDR3 DNA follows: TGTGCCAGCAGTGATCAGACAGGGGGAAACACTGAAGCTTTCTTT. It translates to CASSDQTGGNTEAFF.

The chain couples TRBV9 to TRBJ2-1; TRBD2 agrees at 13 bases. V dropped 3 bases and J dropped 7; count of bases not matched to a gene: 4. Germline CDR1 SGDLS, CDR2 YYNGEE. The CDR3 is 15 residues long. The CDR3 DNA sequence: TGTGCCAGCAGCGACGGGACTAGCGGGACAAATGAGCAGTTCTTC. It translates to CASSDGTSGTNEQFF.

This clone was recorded once. V is TRBV19 and J is TRBJ2-2, with 7 bases fitting TRBD1. Germline trimming cut 6 bases from V and 2 bases from J; bases unmatched to any gene: 6. The CDR3 spans 15 residues. Germline V lookup: CDR1 LNHDA, CDR2 SQIVND (reference sequence). The CDR3 DNA sequence: TGTGCCAGTAGCCCGGGACAGAAAAACACCGGGGAGCTGTTTTTT. Translated, it gives CASSPGQKNTGELFF.

This chain links TRBV5-1 with TRBJ2-7; unclear D gene. V lost 0 bases to trimming and J lost 6 bases, with 13 bases between them. CDR1 is SGHRS and CDR2 is YFSETQ in the germline V gene. The CDR3 contains 14 residues. The CDR3 sequence is CASSLVAPAREQYF. CDR3 in DNA: TGCGCCAGCAGCTTGGTAGCACCTGCCCGCGAGCAGTACTTC.

CDR3 loop: CASTAGGGRGPYEQYF. The CDR3 region has the DNA TGTGCCAGCACTGCCGGGGGGGGAAGGGGCCCCTACGAGCAGTACTTC. V usage is TRBV27 and J usage is TRBJ2-7, with 8 bases that match TRBD2. Germline values: CDR1 MNHEY, CDR2 SMNVEV (reference sequence). Losses at the gene ends were 7 bases for V and 2 bases for J; bases not matched to a gene: 13. The CDR3 is made up of 16 amino acids.

This sequence joins TRBV6-1 and TRBJ2-1; 13 nucleotides line up with TRBD2. V shed 2 bases and J 5 bases; nucleotides not matched to a gene: 6. The germline CDR1 and CDR2 sequences are MNHNS and SASEGT. The CDR3 is 17 amino acids. CDR3 nucleotide sequence: TGTGCCAGCAGTGAACGGTGGACTAGCGGGAGTCACAATGAGCAGTTCTTC. As protein: CASSERWTSGSHNEQFF.

The chain carries TRBV11-2 and TRBJ2-7; D may be TRBD2 (5 bases). The V end was cut by 1 base, the J end by 1 base, with 11 bases between. The CDR3 consists of 15 residues. Germline values: CDR1 SGHAT, CDR2 FQNNGV. In nucleotides, the CDR3 is TGTGCCAGCAGCTTAGGAGCGGTCTTTTCCTACGAGCAGTACTTC. It is translated as CASSLGAVFSYEQYF.

This chain joins TRBV28 and TRBJ2-7; 13 bases map to TRBD2. The germline V gene encodes CDR1 MDHEN and CDR2 SYDVKM. This CDR3 region has 15 residues. V shed 8 bases and J 1 base; nucleotides not matched to a gene: 5. The DNA for the CDR3 is TGTGCCAGCCTACTAGCGGGAGGGCGGTCCTACGAGCAGTACTTC. Its translation is CASLLAGGRSYEQYF.